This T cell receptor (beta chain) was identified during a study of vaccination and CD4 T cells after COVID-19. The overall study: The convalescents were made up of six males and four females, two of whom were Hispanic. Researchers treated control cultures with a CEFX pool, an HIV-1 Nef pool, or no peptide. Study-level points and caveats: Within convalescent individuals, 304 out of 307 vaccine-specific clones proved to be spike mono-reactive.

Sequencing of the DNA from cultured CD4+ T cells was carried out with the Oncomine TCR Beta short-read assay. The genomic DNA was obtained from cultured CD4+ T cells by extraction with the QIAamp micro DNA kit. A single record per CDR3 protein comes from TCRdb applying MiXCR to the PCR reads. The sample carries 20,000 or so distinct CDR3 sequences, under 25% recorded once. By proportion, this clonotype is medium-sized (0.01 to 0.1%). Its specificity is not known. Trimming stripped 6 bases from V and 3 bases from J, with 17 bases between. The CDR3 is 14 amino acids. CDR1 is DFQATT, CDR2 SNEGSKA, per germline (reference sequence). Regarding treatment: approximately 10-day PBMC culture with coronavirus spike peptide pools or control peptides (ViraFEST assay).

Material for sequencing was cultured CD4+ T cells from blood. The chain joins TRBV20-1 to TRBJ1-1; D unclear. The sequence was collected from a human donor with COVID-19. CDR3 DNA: TGCAGTGCCGTCAAAGTCCTCGCTTACACTGAAGCTTTCTTT. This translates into CSAVKVLAYTEAFF.